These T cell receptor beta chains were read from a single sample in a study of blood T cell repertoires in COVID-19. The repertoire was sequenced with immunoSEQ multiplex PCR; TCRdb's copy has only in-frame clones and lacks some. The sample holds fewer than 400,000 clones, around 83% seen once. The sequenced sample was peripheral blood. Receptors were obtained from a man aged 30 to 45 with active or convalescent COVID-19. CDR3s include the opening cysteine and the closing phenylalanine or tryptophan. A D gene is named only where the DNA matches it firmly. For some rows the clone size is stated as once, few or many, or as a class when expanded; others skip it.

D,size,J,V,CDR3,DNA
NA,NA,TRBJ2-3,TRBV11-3,CASSFRAGSTDTQYF,TGTGCCAGCAGCTTCCGCGCGGGGAGCACAGATACGCAGTATTTT
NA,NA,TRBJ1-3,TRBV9,CASSVGPRRDSGNTIYF,TGTGCCAGCAGCGTAGGGCCGAGGCGGGACTCTGGAAACACCATATATTTT
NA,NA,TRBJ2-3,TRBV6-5,CASNRVPTDTQYF,TGTGCCAGCAATCGGGTCCCCACAGATACGCAGTATTTT
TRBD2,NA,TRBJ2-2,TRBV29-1,CSAFSGPFPGTSGLTGELFF,TGCAGCGCTTTCTCCGGACCTTTCCCCGGGACTAGCGGGCTCACCGGGGAGCTGTTTTTT
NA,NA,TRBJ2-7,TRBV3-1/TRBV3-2,CASSQARYSYEQYF,TGTGCCAGCAGCCAAGCCCGCTACTCTTACGAGCAGTACTTC
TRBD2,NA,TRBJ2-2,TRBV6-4,CASSETSGTNTGELFF,TGTGCCAGCAGTGAGACTAGCGGGACCAACACCGGGGAGCTGTTTTTT
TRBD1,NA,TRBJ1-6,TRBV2,CASSAATGHSPLHF,TGTGCCAGCAGCGCGGCGACAGGGCATTCACCCCTCCACTTT
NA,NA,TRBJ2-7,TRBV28,CASSLRGPYEQYF,TGTGCCAGCAGTTTAAGGGGCCCCTACGAGCAGTACTTC
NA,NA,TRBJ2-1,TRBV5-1,CASSLNGAVVSYNEQFF,TGCGCCAGCAGCTTGAATGGGGCCGTGGTCTCCTACAATGAGCAGTTCTTC
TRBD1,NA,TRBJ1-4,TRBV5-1,CASSFNRGGEKLFF,TGCGCCAGCAGCTTCAACAGGGGAGGCGAAAAACTGTTTTTT
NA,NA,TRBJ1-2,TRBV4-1,CASSQDGGPREGYTF,TGCGCCAGCAGCCAAGATGGAGGACCCCGGGAAGGCTACACCTTC
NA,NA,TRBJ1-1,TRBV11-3,CASSPRRNMNTEAFF,TGTGCCAGCAGCCCGAGGAGAAATATGAACACTGAAGCTTTCTTT
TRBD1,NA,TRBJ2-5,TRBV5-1,CASSQTGGAITQYF,TGCGCCAGCAGCCAGACAGGGGGCGCAATCACCCAGTACTTC
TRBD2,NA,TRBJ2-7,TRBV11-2,CASSLGGREAPYEQYF,TGTGCCAGCAGCTTAGGGGGGCGGGAGGCGCCCTACGAGCAGTACTTC
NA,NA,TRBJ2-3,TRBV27,CASRSGGTDTQYF,TGTGCCAGCAGGTCGGGGGGCACAGATACGCAGTATTTT
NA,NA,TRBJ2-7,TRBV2,CASTSLTGITYEQYF,TGTGCCAGCACTTCCCTTACCGGGATAACCTACGAGCAGTACTTC
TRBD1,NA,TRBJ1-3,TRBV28,CASNDPGTDDSGNTIYF,TGTGCCAGCAACGATCCCGGGACAGATGACTCTGGAAACACCATATATTTT
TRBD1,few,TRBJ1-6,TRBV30,CAWSAGQDNSPLHF,TGTGCCTGGAGTGCGGGACAGGATAATTCACCCCTCCACTTT
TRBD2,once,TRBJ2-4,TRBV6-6,CASSRASGQNIQYF,TGTGCCAGCAGCCGGGCTAGCGGGCAAAACATTCAGTACTTC
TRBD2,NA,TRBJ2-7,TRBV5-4,CASSEGGLAVYEQYF,TGTGCCAGCAGCGAGGGAGGACTAGCGGTCTACGAGCAGTACTTC
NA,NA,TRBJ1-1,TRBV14,CASRRDFSTEAFF,TGTGCCAGCAGGCGGGATTTCAGCACTGAAGCTTTCTTT
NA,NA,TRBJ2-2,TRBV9,CASSVYTGELFF,TGTGCCAGCAGCGTCTACACCGGGGAGCTGTTTTTT
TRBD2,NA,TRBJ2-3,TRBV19,CASRPSGTTLNTDTQYF,TGTGCCAGTAGACCTAGCGGGACCACTCTAAACACAGATACGCAGTATTTT
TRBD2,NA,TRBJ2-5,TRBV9,CASSEAGGLMETQYF,TGTGCCAGCAGCGAAGCGGGGGGGCTTATGGAGACCCAGTACTTC
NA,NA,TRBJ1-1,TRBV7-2,CASSLGQAREAFF,TGTGCCAGCAGCTTAGGACAGGCCCGTGAAGCTTTCTTT
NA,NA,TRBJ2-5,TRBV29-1,CSVARGETQYF,TGCAGCGTTGCGAGGGGGGAGACCCAGTACTTC
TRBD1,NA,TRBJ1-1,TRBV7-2,CASSPDRSAGGRAFF,TGTGCCAGCAGCCCCGATCGTTCTGCAGGGGGACGGGCTTTCTTT
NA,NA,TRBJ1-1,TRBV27,CATRPIRWNTEAFF,TGTGCCACCCGTCCCATTCGGTGGAACACTGAAGCTTTCTTT
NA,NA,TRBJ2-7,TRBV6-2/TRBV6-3,CASSFPPADLQYF,TGTGCCAGCAGTTTCCCACCAGCGGATTTGCAGTACTTC
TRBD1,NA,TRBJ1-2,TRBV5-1,CASSLARGQLNYGYTF,TGCGCCAGCAGCTTGGCCAGGGGACAGTTGAATTATGGCTACACCTTC